Described below is a single T cell receptor (beta chain) sequence and its context. Its antigen remains unidentified. Sequenced material consisted of expressed TCRB transcripts (all of the isolated RNA was reverse transcribed). Sequencing used immunoSEQ multiplex PCR; TCRdb keeps in-frame clones, though not all of them. This table holds some 270,000 clones, about 8% found once. V lost 1 base, J lost 2 bases, and 10 bases stayed unmatched. The CDR3 runs to 19 residues. In germline, CDR1 is SGHVS, CDR2 FQNEAQ. The source of the sample is a study of beta chain features in type 1 diabetes. Study-wide results and caveats: In comparison with healthy donors, patients had naive, central memory and Treg TCRB repertoires that appeared more similar.

The specimen sequenced was central memory CD4+ T cells from blood. The TCR originated in a woman aged 18-35 years in good health. This sequence joins TRBV7-8 and TRBJ2-6, with TRBD1 matching over 8 bases. The CDR3 region has the DNA TGTGCCAGCAGCTTAGATTCGCGACAGGGGAGAGCTGGGGCCAACGTCCTGACTTTC. It translates to CASSLDSRQGRAGANVLTF.